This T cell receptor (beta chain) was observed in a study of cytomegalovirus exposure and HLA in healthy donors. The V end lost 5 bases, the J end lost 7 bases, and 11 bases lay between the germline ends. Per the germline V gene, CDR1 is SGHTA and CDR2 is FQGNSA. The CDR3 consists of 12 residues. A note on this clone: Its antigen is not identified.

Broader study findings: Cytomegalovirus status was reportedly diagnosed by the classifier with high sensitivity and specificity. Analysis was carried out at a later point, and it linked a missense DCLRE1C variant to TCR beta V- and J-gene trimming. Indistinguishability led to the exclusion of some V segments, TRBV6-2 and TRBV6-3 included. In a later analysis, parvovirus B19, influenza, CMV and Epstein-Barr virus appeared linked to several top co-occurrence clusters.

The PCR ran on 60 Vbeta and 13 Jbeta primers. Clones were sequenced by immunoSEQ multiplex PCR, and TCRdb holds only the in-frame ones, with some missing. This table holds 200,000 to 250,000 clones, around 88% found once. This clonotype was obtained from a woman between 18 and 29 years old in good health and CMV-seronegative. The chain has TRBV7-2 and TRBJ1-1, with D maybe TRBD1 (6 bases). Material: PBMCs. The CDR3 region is CASSVTGYEAFF. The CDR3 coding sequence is TGTGCCAGCAGCGTTACAGGGTATGAAGCTTTCTTT.